A selection of T cell receptor beta chains follows, all from one sample in a study of cytomegalovirus exposure and HLA in healthy donors. The repertoire was sequenced with immunoSEQ multiplex PCR; TCRdb's copy has only in-frame clones and lacks some. The repertoire has tens of thousands of clones, roughly 80% of them found once; the top ten carry around 10%. Input material: PBMCs. The source of these receptors is a woman under 30 in good health and CMV-seropositive. CDR3s include the opening cysteine and the closing phenylalanine or tryptophan.

TRBV27 | CASSLSPGSGEAFF
TRBV27 | CASSPERGAWRNEQFF
TRBV9 | CASSVPKRGLFDNEQFF
TRBV9 | CASSALGGGETQYF
TRBV19 | CASSIPPGLTPSSGNTIYF
TRBV2 | CASTRSSIEQYF
TRBV5-1 | CASSYSLGPITEQYF
TRBV7-9 | CASSLVQGGPGANVLTF
TRBV5-6 | CASSLAGGAADTQYF
TRBV28 | CASSLGGQAGNTIYF
TRBV4-2 | CASSQDGGGDFGETQYF